Presented here are 30 T cell receptor beta chains from one specimen sequenced in a study of OX40 agonist ivuxolimab in advanced cancers. Libraries were prepared by immunoSEQ multiplex PCR; TCRdb keeps only in-frame clonotypes and omits some of them. Found here are 50,000 to 65,000 clones, about 83% of them singletons; the top ten hold just over 0.75%. The source was CD4+ or CD8+ T cells sorted from blood, collected in a trial of the OX40 agonist ivuxolimab. The source is an adult with an advanced solid tumor such as melanoma, head and neck, liver or kidney cancer.

This sequence joins TRBV4-1 and TRBJ2-3; a possible D gene is TRBD1 (6 bases). The CDR3 is 16 residues long. The germline V gene has CDR1 MGHRA and CDR2 YSYEKL. V shed 3 bases and J shed 0 bases, with 13 bases lying between them. The CDR3 is CASSQTATGSTDTQYF. The CDR3, as DNA: TGCGCCAGCAGCCAGACAGCGACAGGAAGCACAGATACGCAGTATTTT.

The chain is built from TRBV5-1 and TRBJ1-1, with D perhaps TRBD1 (5 bases). Germline CDR1 and CDR2: SGHRS and YFSETQ. The CDR3 is 16 residues long. V gave up 0 bases and J gave up 1 base, with 13 bases separating them. The CDR3, as DNA: TGCGCCAGCAGCTTGGGTCGGCAGGGCGGGAACACTGAAGCTTTCTTT. Its translation: CASSLGRQGGNTEAFF.

This clone showed up just once. The J gene is TRBJ2-7, the V gene TRBV28; TRBD2 agrees at 7 bases. From germline, CDR1 is MDHEN and CDR2 SYDVKM. V lost 3 bases, J lost 5 bases, and 7 bases stayed unmatched. The CDR3 runs to 14 residues. Here the CDR3 DNA reads TGTGCCAGCAGTTTTTCGGGGGGTTGGAACGAGCAGTACTTC. This encodes CASSFSGGWNEQYF.

This rearrangement joins TRBV6-1 to TRBJ1-4; 8 bases are a match to TRBD1. Germline-derived CDR1 and CDR2 are MNHNS and SASEGT. The V and J ends lost 6 bases and 1 base, in that order; junction bases with no gene match: 4. The CDR3 covers 15 residues. The CDR3 region is CASRGDRGTNEKLFF. For the CDR3, the DNA is TGTGCCAGCAGGGGTGACAGGGGAACTAATGAAAAACTGTTTTTT.

CDR3 nucleotide sequence: TGTGCCAGCAGTTACTCGAACGGGGGGCGCCCCTACGAGCAGTACTTC. This sequence encodes CASSYSNGGRPYEQYF. The chain has TRBV6-6 and TRBJ2-7; a weak D match, TRBD2 (7 bases). This CDR3 region has 16 residues. V was pared by 0 bases and J by 2 bases, with 14 bases between. The germline CDR1 and CDR2 sequences are MNHNY and SVGAGI (reference sequence).

Note on this clone: At one end the junction does not follow the germline gene, possibly because of a read error. This sequence joins TRBV19 and TRBJ2-1; either TRBD1 or TRBD2 may fit D (8 bases each). Per the germline V gene, CDR1 is LNHDA and CDR2 is SQIVND (reference sequence). The CDR3 covers 15 residues. The CDR3 spells CASSILRSGTGELFF. The CDR3 DNA reads TGTGCCAGTAGTATCCTTCGTAGCGGGACAGGAGAGCTGTTCTTC.

The gene calls are TRBV11-2 and TRBJ2-3, with TRBD2 identical over 9 bases. The germline V gene encodes CDR1 SGHAT and CDR2 FQNNGV. The CDR3 loop spans 15 amino acids. V shed 5 bases and J 6 bases; nucleotides not matched to a gene: 9. The CDR3, as DNA: TGTGCCAGCAGCCACTCCGACAGCGGGAGGGATACGCAGTATTTT. Amino acid sequence: CASSHSDSGRDTQYF.

This clone showed up just once. The chain employs TRBV19 and TRBJ1-2; the D is unclear. Per the germline V gene, CDR1 is LNHDA and CDR2 is SQIVND (reference sequence). The germline V and J ends were trimmed by 1 base and 6 bases, with 15 bases remaining between them. The CDR3 is 15 amino acids. CDR3 amino acids: CASSIAAVSANGYTF. For the CDR3, the DNA is TGTGCCAGTAGTATAGCGGCAGTCTCGGCAAATGGCTACACCTTC.

The V and J genes are TRBV7-9 and TRBJ1-2; TRBD1 is a possible D gene (6 bases). Germline V gives CDR1 SEHNR, CDR2 FQNEAQ (reference sequence). This CDR3 has 13 amino acids. The V end lost 0 bases, the J end lost 5 bases, and 7 bases lay between the germline ends. This chain's CDR3 is CASSLAGQYGYTF. In DNA, the CDR3 is TGTGCCAGCAGCTTAGCCGGACAGTATGGCTACACCTTC.

The genes are TRBV19 and TRBJ2-2, with D possibly TRBD1 on 6 matching bases. V was pared by 8 bases and J by 4 bases, with 14 bases between. CDR3 length: 14 amino acids. CDR1 and CDR2 (germline): LNHDA, SQIVND (reference sequence). The CDR3 DNA reads as TGTGCCAGTTCGGTACAGGGAATCACCGGGGAGCTGTTTTTT. This encodes CASSVQGITGELFF.

This clone was recorded only once. The V and J genes are TRBV7-8 and TRBJ2-7, with D possibly being TRBD1 or TRBD2 (6 bases each). The germline V gene has CDR1 SGHVS and CDR2 FQNEAQ. Trimming removed 5 bases at V and 0 bases at J, with 17 bases between. This CDR3 region has 16 residues. The CDR3 loop is CASSPSRGRSSYEQYF. DNA for the CDR3: TGTGCCAGCAGCCCCAGCCGGGGGCGGAGCTCCTACGAGCAGTACTTC.

In DNA, the CDR3 is TGCAGCGTTGGGGCTAGCGGGGACACAGATACGCAGTATTTT. This gives the protein CSVGASGDTDTQYF. The chain is built from TRBV29-1 and TRBJ2-3; the match to TRBD2 covers 9 bases. There are 14 residues in the CDR3. The V segment lost 4 bases and the J segment 2 bases; nucleotides outside the gene matches: 4. Germline CDR1 SQVTM, CDR2 ANQGSEA.

V usage is TRBV28 and J usage is TRBJ1-2; 10 bases agree with TRBD1. V lost 10 bases to trimming and J lost 6 bases; unmatched junction nucleotides: 11. CDR1 is MDHEN and CDR2 is SYDVKM in the germline V gene. This CDR3 has 14 residues. The CDR3 coding sequence is TGTGCCACCTTTACCTCGACAGGGGGCAATGGCTACACCTTC. Translation: CATFTSTGGNGYTF.

V gene TRBV27 combines with J gene TRBJ2-3, with a weak D call TRBD1 (5 bases). This CDR3 comprises 13 residues. Germline V gene lookup returns CDR1 MNHEY and CDR2 SMNVEV (reference sequence). V was pared by 4 bases and J by 5 bases, with 10 bases between. The CDR3 sequence: CASSWSQGDTQYF. In nucleotides, the CDR3 is TGTGCCAGCAGTTGGAGCCAGGGAGATACGCAGTATTTT.

The chain combines TRBV7-9 with TRBJ1-5; TRBD1 matches at 7 bases. This CDR3 has 16 residues. The germline gives CDR1 SEHNR, CDR2 FQNEAQ (reference sequence). J gave up 3 bases and V 0 bases, and 5 bases lay outside the gene matches. The CDR3 spells CASSLAGRGSNQPQHF. The CDR3 DNA reads TGTGCCAGCAGCTTAGCAGGCAGGGGGTCCAATCAGCCCCAGCATTTT. Together with reference TRBV7-9 and TRBJ1-5, the CDR3 gives the full variable domain: DTGVSQNPRHKITKRGQNVTFRCDPISEHNRLYWYRQTLGQGPEFLTYFQNEAQLEKSRLLSDRFSAERPKGSFSTLEIQRTEQGDSAMYLCASSLAGRGSNQPQHFGDGTRLSIL.

This clone was detected once. The chain is built from TRBV19 and TRBJ2-7; 14 bases map to TRBD2. This CDR3 is built from 16 residues. Germline V CDR1 and CDR2: LNHDA, SQIVND (reference sequence). V lost 0 bases to trimming and J lost 7 bases; unmatched junction nucleotides: 5. The CDR3, as DNA: TGTGCCAGTAGTATAGATGGGACTAGCGGGAGATATGAGCAGTACTTC. Protein product: CASSIDGTSGRYEQYF.

The V and J genes are TRBV19 and TRBJ1-4; perhaps TRBD1 as D (5 bases). Germline CDR1 is LNHDA and CDR2 is SQIVND (reference sequence). This CDR3 comprises 13 residues. Trimming left V 6 bases short and J 2 bases short, with 7 bases between. CDR3 bases: TGTGCCAGTAGATGGGGGACTAATGAAAAACTGTTTTTT. It codes for CASRWGTNEKLFF. Supplemented by reference TRBV19 and TRBJ1-4, the full variable domain reads DGGITQSPKYLFRKEGQNVTLSCEQNLNHDAMYWYRQDPGQGLRLIYYSQIVNDFQKGDIAEGYSVSREKKESFPLTVTSAQKNPTAFYLCASRWGTNEKLFFGSGTQLSVL.

CDR3 nucleotide sequence: TGTGCCAGCAAGCCCCAGCGGGGTTACGAGCAGTACTTC. Its translation: CASKPQRGYEQYF. J is TRBJ2-7 and V is TRBV2; 7 positions match TRBD2. Per the germline V gene, CDR1 is SNHLY and CDR2 is FYNNEI. Trimming cost V 7 bases and J 4 bases; bases outside gene matches: 7. This CDR3 region has 13 residues.

The chain carries TRBV6-1 and TRBJ2-7; TRBD1 aligns across 12 bases. V trimming: 3 bases; J trimming: 3 bases; junction bases outside the gene matches: 6. CDR3 length equals 16 residues. Germline lookup yields CDR1 MNHNS and CDR2 SASEGT. CDR3 bases: TGTGCCAGCAGTGAGTCCGGGACAGGGGGCTTCTACGAGCAGTACTTC. As protein: CASSESGTGGFYEQYF.

This sequence joins TRBV6-4 and TRBJ2-7; D is perhaps TRBD2 (5 bases). Trimming shortened V by 4 bases and J by 4 bases, and 11 bases separated the two germline ends. This CDR3 contains 13 residues. Germline values: CDR1 MRHNA, CDR2 SNTAGT. The CDR3 nucleotides are TGTGCCAGCAGTGGAGGGATTCCTTACGAGCAGTACTTC. Translation: CASSGGIPYEQYF.

This chain links TRBV2 with TRBJ2-1; 7 bases line up with TRBD1. In germline, CDR1 is SNHLY, CDR2 FYNNEI. The CDR3 is made up of 15 amino acids. Trimming cost V 7 bases and J 1 base; bases outside gene matches: 7. CDR3 loop: CASNLGQSSYNEQFF. The CDR3 nucleotides read TGTGCCAGCAACCTGGGACAGTCTTCCTACAATGAGCAGTTCTTC.

The rearrangement uses TRBV28 and TRBJ1-5; D might be TRBD1 (6 bases). V lost 8 bases and J lost 7, with 18 bases in between. CDR3 size: 14 residues. Germline CDR1 is MDHEN and CDR2 is SYDVKM. The CDR3 bases are TGTGCCAGCGCCCGCTCCGGGGGGCTCCAGCCCCAGCATTTT. This gives the protein CASARSGGLQPQHF.

The chain recombines TRBV18 with TRBJ1-1; D not certain. V lost 2 bases to trimming and J lost 4 bases, with 8 bases between them. Germline V gene sequence: CDR1 KGHSH, CDR2 LQKENI. CDR3 length: 13 amino acids. The CDR3 loop is CASSPGGSTEAFF. The CDR3 coding sequence is TGTGCCAGCTCACCAGGAGGCAGCACTGAAGCTTTCTTT.

This clone was counted a single time. The chain uses TRBV5-6 and TRBJ2-7; D is perhaps TRBD1 (5 bases). Germline V CDR1 and CDR2: SGHDT, YYEEEE. The CDR3 extends over 14 amino acids. V lost 1 base and J lost 3, with 11 bases in between. CDR3 residues: CASSLNRLIYEQYF. The CDR3, as DNA: TGTGCCAGCAGCTTGAACAGGTTGATCTACGAGCAGTACTTC. Full variable domain (outside the CDR3, taken from reference TRBV5-6 and TRBJ2-7): DAGVTQSPTHLIKTRGQQVTLRCSPKSGHDTVSWYQQALGQGPQFIFQYYEEEERQRGNFPDRFSGHQFPNYSSELNVNALLLGDSALYLCASSLNRLIYEQYFGPGTRLTVT.

This chain connects TRBV5-1 to TRBJ2-1; TRBD2 matches at 11 bases. The CDR3 is 15 residues long. After removal of 2 bases from V and 7 bases from J, the junction contained 5 bases not matched to a gene. Germline CDR1 reads SGHRS; CDR2 reads YFSETQ. The CDR3 DNA reads as TGCGCCAGCAGCTTCCTAGCGGGAGGAACGAATGAGCAGTTCTTC. Its protein product is CASSFLAGGTNEQFF. The full variable domain, with the rest looked up from reference TRBV5-1 and TRBJ2-1, is KAGVTQTPRYLIKTRGQQVTLSCSPISGHRSVSWYQQTPGQGLQFLFEYFSETQRNKGNFPGRFSGRQFSNSRSEMNVSTLELGDSALYLCASSFLAGGTNEQFFGPGTRLTVL.

V usage is TRBV6-6 and J usage is TRBJ2-5, with D possibly matching TRBD2 (7 bases). The CDR3 runs 15 residues. Germline CDR1 and CDR2: MNHNY and SVGAGI (reference sequence). V gave up 7 bases and J gave up 2 bases, with 17 bases separating them. Written as DNA, the CDR3 is TGTGCCAGCATCAGAGGGGGGGGACAACAAGAGACCCAGTACTTC. Translation gives CASIRGGGQQETQYF.

CDR3 sequence (DNA): TGTGCCAGCAGCTTAGGCGGCAGCTTCTACGAGCAGTACTTC. It yields the protein CASSLGGSFYEQYF. V gene TRBV13 combines with J gene TRBJ2-7; D is ambiguous. Germline values: CDR1 PRHDT, CDR2 FYEKMQ (reference sequence). V lost 0 bases and J 3 bases, leaving 9 bases between the germline ends. This CDR3 is 14 amino acids long.

This chain connects TRBV2 to TRBJ1-5; D unresolved. Germline CDR1 reads SNHLY; CDR2 reads FYNNEI. The CDR3 is made up of 13 amino acids. V gave up 6 bases and J gave up 0 bases, with 6 bases separating them. The CDR3 coding sequence is TGTGCCAGCAGGTTAGATAGCAATCAGCCCCAGCATTTT. Translating it yields CASRLDSNQPQHF.

The chain employs TRBV18 and TRBJ1-1; 8 nucleotides match TRBD1. The J segment lost 4 bases and the V segment lost 3 bases, leaving 7 bases of the junction unmatched. The CDR3 spans 15 residues. Germline CDR1 reads KGHSH; CDR2 reads LQKENI. The CDR3 here is CASSPRTGKGTEAFF. DNA for the CDR3: TGTGCCAGCTCACCGAGGACAGGGAAGGGCACTGAAGCTTTCTTT.

The J gene is TRBJ2-1, the V gene TRBV30; 10 nucleotides align to TRBD2. The CDR3 runs to 15 residues. V lost 4 bases to trimming and J lost 9 bases; unmatched junction nucleotides: 12. Looked up from germline, CDR1 is GTSNPN and CDR2 is SVGIG (reference sequence). CDR3 nucleotide sequence: TGTGCCTGGACCAGAGGGGCTAGCGGGGGCGGTGAGCAGTTCTTC. This codes for CAWTRGASGGGEQFF. Combining the CDR3 with reference TRBV30 and TRBJ2-1 gives the whole variable domain SQTIHQWPATLVQPVGSPLSLECTVEGTSNPNLYWYRQAAGRGLQLLFYSVGIGQISSEVPQNLSASRPQDRQFILSSKKLLLSDSGFYLCAWTRGASGGGEQFFGPGTRLTVL.